This TCR beta chain was documented in a study of T-cell reconstitution after alpha-beta-depleted transplantation in children. The TCRbeta library was prepared with unique molecular identifiers. MiXCR, applied by TCRdb to the PCR reads, yields one record per CDR3 protein. The table records a few hundred thousand distinct CDR3 sequences, approximately 10% of them present only once. The germline gives CDR1 SEHNR, CDR2 FQNEAQ (reference sequence). This CDR3 is 15 amino acids long. V gave up 4 bases and J gave up 2 bases; unmatched junction bases: 7. The chain is built from TRBV7-9 and TRBJ2-7, with TRBD2 matching 8 bases. The clonotype originates from a human donor who donated a stem cell graft to a child with acute lymphoblastic leukemia. The material was PBMCs from the stem cell graft donor, obtained from the stem cell graft. Here the CDR3 DNA reads TGTGCCAGCAGCTCTCCGGGAGGGTCCCCCTACGAGCAGTACTTC. The encoded protein is CASSSPGGSPYEQYF. Full variable domain (missing parts from reference TRBV7-9 and TRBJ2-7): DTGVSQNPRHKITKRGQNVTFRCDPISEHNRLYWYRQTLGQGPEFLTYFQNEAQLEKSRLLSDRFSAERPKGSFSTLEIQRTEQGDSAMYLCASSSPGGSPYEQYFGPGTRLTVT.